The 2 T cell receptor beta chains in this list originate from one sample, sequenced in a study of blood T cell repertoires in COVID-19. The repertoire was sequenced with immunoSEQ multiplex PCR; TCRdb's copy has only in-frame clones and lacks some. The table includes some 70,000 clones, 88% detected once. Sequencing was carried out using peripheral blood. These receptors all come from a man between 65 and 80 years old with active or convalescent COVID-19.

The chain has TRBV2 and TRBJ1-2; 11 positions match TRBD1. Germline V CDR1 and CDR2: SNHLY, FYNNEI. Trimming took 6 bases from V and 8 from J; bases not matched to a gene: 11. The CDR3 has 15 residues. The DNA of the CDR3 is TGTGCCAGCAGCCCCGGACAGGGGGCAACTCGCGGCTACACCTTC. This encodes CASSPGQGATRGYTF.

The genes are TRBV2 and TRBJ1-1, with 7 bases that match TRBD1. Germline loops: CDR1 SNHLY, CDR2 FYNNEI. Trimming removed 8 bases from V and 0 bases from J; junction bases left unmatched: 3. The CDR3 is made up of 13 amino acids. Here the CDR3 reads CASRDSMNTEAFF. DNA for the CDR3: TGTGCCAGCCGGGACAGCATGAACACTGAAGCTTTCTTT.